What follows are 6 T cell receptor beta chains derived from one specimen sequenced in a study of shared clonotypes between healthy human individuals. Profiled with immunoSEQ multiplex PCR; TCRdb holds only in-frame clones, not every one. Among 950,000 to 1,100,000 clones, approximately 78% were seen once, and the ten largest hold around 0.61%. Sequencing was done on a sample of memory CD4+ T cells from PBMCs. Regarding subset: CD45RA-negative fraction. The receptors here all came from a man aged 18 to 30 in good health. Some clones in this sample may be carry-over from other donors' samples.

The chain employs TRBV29-1 and TRBJ1-2; D call uncertain. V was cut by 2 bases and J by 5 bases, with 15 bases left in between. This CDR3 comprises 14 residues. CDR1 SQVTM and CDR2 ANQGSEA come from the germline V gene. The CDR3 sequence: CSVEPLGGRYGYTF. In DNA form, the CDR3 reads TGCAGCGTTGAACCCCTAGGAGGGCGGTATGGCTACACCTTC.

The chain joins TRBV13 to TRBJ2-1; 9 nucleotides line up with TRBD2. V trimming: 1 base; J trimming: 6 bases; junction bases outside the gene matches: 4. This CDR3 is 15 amino acids long. Looked up from germline, CDR1 is PRHDT and CDR2 is FYEKMQ (reference sequence). The CDR3 here is CASSLDWREGNEQFF. CDR3 coding DNA: TGTGCCAGCAGCTTAGATTGGCGGGAGGGCAATGAGCAGTTCTTC.

The CDR3 region is CASSFRRTVTDTQYF. The CDR3, as DNA: TGTGCCAGCAGCTTTCGGAGGACAGTCACAGATACGCAGTATTTT. The V and J genes are TRBV5-6 and TRBJ2-3; the D gene is possibly TRBD1 (6 bases). The CDR3 covers 15 residues. CDR1 and CDR2 (germline): SGHDT, YYEEEE. Trimming stripped 2 bases from V and 2 bases from J, with 12 bases between. The whole variable domain, remainder taken from reference TRBV5-6 and TRBJ2-3, is DAGVTQSPTHLIKTRGQQVTLRCSPKSGHDTVSWYQQALGQGPQFIFQYYEEEERQRGNFPDRFSGHQFPNYSSELNVNALLLGDSALYLCASSFRRTVTDTQYFGPGTRLTVL.

This chain uses TRBV11-2 with TRBJ1-1; TRBD1 matches 11 bases. With 5 bases clipped from V and 9 bases from J, the junction kept 8 bases outside the gene matches. The CDR3 has 14 residues. The germline gives CDR1 SGHAT, CDR2 FQNNGV. Here the CDR3 DNA reads TGTGCCAGCAGCGCCCCCGGGACAGGGGGGAAAGCTTTCTTT. This translates into CASSAPGTGGKAFF. Using reference TRBV11-2 and TRBJ1-1 for the parts outside the CDR3, the full variable domain is EAGVAQSPRYKIIEKRQSVAFWCNPISGHATLYWYQQILGQGPKLLIQFQNNGVVDDSQLPKDRFSAERLKGVDSTLKIQPAKLEDSAVYLCASSAPGTGGKAFFGQGTRLTVV.

This clone was detected ten times or more. CDR3 amino acids: CASDGPSGSGWYNEQFF. As DNA, the CDR3 is TGTGCCAGCGACGGTCCTAGCGGGAGCGGGTGGTACAATGAGCAGTTCTTC. The rearrangement joins TRBV28 to TRBJ2-1; 10 bases align to TRBD2. Germline values: CDR1 MDHEN, CDR2 SYDVKM. V lost 8 bases and J lost 4; bases outside the gene matches: 14. The CDR3 sequence is 17 residues long.

The chain carries TRBV10-2 and TRBJ1-1, with D perhaps matching TRBD1 (5 bases). The germline V and J ends were trimmed by 1 base and 8 bases, with 11 bases remaining between them. The CDR3 runs 13 residues. Germline V gene lookup returns CDR1 WSHSY and CDR2 SAAADI. In DNA form, the CDR3 reads TGCGCCAGCAGTGAGTGGGGGGGATGGGAAGCTTTCTTT. Its protein product is CASSEWGGWEAFF.